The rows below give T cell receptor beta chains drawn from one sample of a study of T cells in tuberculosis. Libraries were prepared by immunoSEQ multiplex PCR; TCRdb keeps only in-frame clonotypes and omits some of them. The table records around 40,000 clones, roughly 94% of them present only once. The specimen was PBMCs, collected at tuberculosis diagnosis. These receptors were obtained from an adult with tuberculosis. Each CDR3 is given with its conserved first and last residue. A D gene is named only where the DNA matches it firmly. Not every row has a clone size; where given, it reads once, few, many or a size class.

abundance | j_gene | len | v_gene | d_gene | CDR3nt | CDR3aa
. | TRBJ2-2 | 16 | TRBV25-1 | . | TGTGCCAGCAGTGAATTCCCCGTTCAGGACACCGGGGAGCTGTTTTTT | CASSEFPVQDTGELFF
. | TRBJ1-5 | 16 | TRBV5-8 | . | TGTGCCAGCAGCTTCTTAAGGGGGATGCCACATCAGCCCCAGCATTTT | CASSFLRGMPHQPQHF
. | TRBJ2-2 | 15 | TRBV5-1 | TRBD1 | TGCGCCAGCAGCTTCGGAAGGGGGCTGAACGGGGAGCTGTTTTTT | CASSFGRGLNGELFF
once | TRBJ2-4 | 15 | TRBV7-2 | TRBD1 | TGTGCCAGCAACCCACGACAGGGGGCTAAAAACATTCAGTACTTC | CASNPRQGAKNIQYF
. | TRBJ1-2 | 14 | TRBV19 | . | TGTGCCAGTATGTCCGGACAGTTTAACTATGGCTACACCTTC | CASMSGQFNYGYTF
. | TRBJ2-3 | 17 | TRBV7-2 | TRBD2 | TGTGCCAGCAGCTTTGATCGACCTTTGACTAGCCCCGATACGCAGTATTTT | CASSFDRPLTSPDTQYF
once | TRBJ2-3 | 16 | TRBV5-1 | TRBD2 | TGCGCCAGCAGCACCATCCTAGCGGGGGTTGGAGATACGCAGTATTTT | CASSTILAGVGDTQYF
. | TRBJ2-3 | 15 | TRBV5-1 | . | TGCGCCAGCAGCTTGGGGGCTCGGATAGGAGATACGCAGTATTTT | CASSLGARIGDTQYF
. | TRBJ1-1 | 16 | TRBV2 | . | TGTGCCAGCAGGCAGAAAGGTCAGGTCCTGAACACTGAAGCTTTCTTT | CASRQKGQVLNTEAFF
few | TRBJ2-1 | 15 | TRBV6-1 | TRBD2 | TGTGCCAGCAGTGGACTAGCGGGGGGGCCCAATGAGCAGTTCTTC | CASSGLAGGPNEQFF
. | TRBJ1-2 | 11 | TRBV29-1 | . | TGCAGCGCCATCGGGGGCTATGGCTACACCTTC | CSAIGGYGYTF
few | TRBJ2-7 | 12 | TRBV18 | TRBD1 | TGTGCCAGCTCAGGACAGGGCTACGAGCAGTACTTC | CASSGQGYEQYF
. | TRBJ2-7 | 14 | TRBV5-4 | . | TGTGCCAGCAGCTTGGGGGGGCCGTCCTACGAGCAGTACTTC | CASSLGGPSYEQYF
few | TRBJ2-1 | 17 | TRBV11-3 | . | TGTGCCAGCAGCTCCAGAAAAGACGGGAGCTCCTACAATGAGCAGTTCTTC | CASSSRKDGSSYNEQFF
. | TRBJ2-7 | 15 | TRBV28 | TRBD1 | TGTGCCAGCTCCATATTGCAGGGGGCAAGGGACGAGCAGTACTTC | CASSILQGARDEQYF
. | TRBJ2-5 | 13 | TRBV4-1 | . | TGCGCCAGCAGCCGGGGGCCCCAAGAGACCCAGTACTTC | CASSRGPQETQYF
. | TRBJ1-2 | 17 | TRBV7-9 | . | TGTGCCAGCAGCCCCCTCCCAGGGGCCAACGCTAACTATGGCTACACCTTC | CASSPLPGANANYGYTF
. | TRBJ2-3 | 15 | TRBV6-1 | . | TGTGCCAGCACTAGAATAGCTGGGGCGGGGGATACGCAGTATTTT | CASTRIAGAGDTQYF
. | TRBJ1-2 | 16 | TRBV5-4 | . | TGTGCCAGCAGCTTGGCCGAGGGGACTAGGTCTCGGGGCTACACCTTC | CASSLAEGTRSRGYTF
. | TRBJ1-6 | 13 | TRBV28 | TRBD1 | TGTGCCAGCATTGAACAGGGGCCTTCACCCCTCCACTTT | CASIEQGPSPLHF
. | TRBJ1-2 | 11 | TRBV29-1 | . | TGCAGCATTCTCCATTTCAACAGCTACACCTTC | CSILHFNSYTF
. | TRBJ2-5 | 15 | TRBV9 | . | TGTGCCAGCAGCGGCGGGCAGGGGGGCGCAGAGACCCAGTACTTC | CASSGGQGGAETQYF
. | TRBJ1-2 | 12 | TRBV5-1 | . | TGCGCCAGCAGCTTACAGGGTACGGGCTACACCTTC | CASSLQGTGYTF
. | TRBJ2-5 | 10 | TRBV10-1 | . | TGCGCCCCCGTGTCAGAGACCCAGTACTTC | CAPVSETQYF
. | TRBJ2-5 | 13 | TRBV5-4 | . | TGTGCCAGCAGCTTGGGGCTGGAAGAGACCCAGTACTTC | CASSLGLEETQYF
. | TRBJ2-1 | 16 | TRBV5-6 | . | TGTGCCAGCAGCCCCTGGGCAGGCCCAACCTACAATGAGCAGTTCTTC | CASSPWAGPTYNEQFF
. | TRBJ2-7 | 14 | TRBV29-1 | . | TGCAGCGTTGAAGATCGAGGACACTCCTACGAGCAGTACTTC | CSVEDRGHSYEQYF
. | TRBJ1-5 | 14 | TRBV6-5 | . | TGTGCCAGCAGTTACTCAGGGGCCAATCAGCCCCAGCATTTT | CASSYSGANQPQHF
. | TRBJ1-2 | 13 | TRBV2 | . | TGTGCCAGCTGTAGGGAGTGGGGCTATGGCTACACCTTC | CASCREWGYGYTF
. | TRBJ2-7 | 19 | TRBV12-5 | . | TGTGCTAGTGGTTTGGTATTAGGTTTAGGAGCCCTCGGTGGCTACGAGCAGTACTTC | CASGLVLGLGALGGYEQYF
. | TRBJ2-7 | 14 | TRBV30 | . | TGTGCCTGGAGTGTAGAGCGGTCCTCCTACGAGCAGTACTTC | CAWSVERSSYEQYF
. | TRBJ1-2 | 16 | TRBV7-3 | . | TGTGCCAGCAGCTTAATTCCCAGGGGCGGCAGCTATGGCTACACCTTC | CASSLIPRGGSYGYTF
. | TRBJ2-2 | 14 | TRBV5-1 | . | TGCGCCAGCAGCTTGGACGGAGCCACCGGGGAGCTGTTTTTT | CASSLDGATGELFF
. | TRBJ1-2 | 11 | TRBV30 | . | TGTGCCTGGACCCGGGGGTATGGCTACACCTTC | CAWTRGYGYTF
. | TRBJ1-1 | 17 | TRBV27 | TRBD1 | TGTGCCAGCAGCTCGGGGACAGGGGGCAGGGGGAACACTGAAGCTTTCTTT | CASSSGTGGRGNTEAFF
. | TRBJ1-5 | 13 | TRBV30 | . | TGTGCCTGGAGTCTCCGAGGCAATCAGCCCCAGCATTTT | CAWSLRGNQPQHF
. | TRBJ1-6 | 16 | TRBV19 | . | TGTGCCAGTAGTATAACGGCTCGGGGGGACAATTCACCCCTCCACTTT | CASSITARGDNSPLHF
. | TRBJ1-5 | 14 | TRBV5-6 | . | TGTGCCAGCAGCAAAGGGGGTAGCAATCAGCCCCAGCATTTT | CASSKGGSNQPQHF
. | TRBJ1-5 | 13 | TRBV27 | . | TGTGCCAGCAGTTTTGGCCTAGATCAGCCCCAGCATTTT | CASSFGLDQPQHF
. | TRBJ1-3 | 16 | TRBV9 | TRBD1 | TGTGCCAGCAGCGTCAAAGGGGGCCTCACTGGAAACACCATATATTTT | CASSVKGGLTGNTIYF
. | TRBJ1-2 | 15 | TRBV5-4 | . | TGTGCCAGCAGCCAAATGACAGCCATCGATTATGGCTACACCTTC | CASSQMTAIDYGYTF
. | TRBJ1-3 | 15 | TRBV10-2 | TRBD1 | TGCGCCAGCAGTAAGCAGGGGGCTTCTGGAAACACCATATATTTT | CASSKQGASGNTIYF
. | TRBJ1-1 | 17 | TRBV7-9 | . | TGTGCCAGCAGCTTCCGGAGGGGGGGGCTGTGGAACACTGAAGCTTTCTTT | CASSFRRGGLWNTEAFF
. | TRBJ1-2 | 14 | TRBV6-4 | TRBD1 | TGTGCCAGCAGTGAAGACAGGGGGAACTATGGCTACACCTTC | CASSEDRGNYGYTF
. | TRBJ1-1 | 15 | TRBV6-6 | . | TGTGCCAGCAGCAATTCGGGGGTTCCCAACACTGAAGCTTTCTTT | CASSNSGVPNTEAFF
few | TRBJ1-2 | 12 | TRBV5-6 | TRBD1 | TGTGCCAGCAGCAGGGACAGGCGGGGCTACACCTTC | CASSRDRRGYTF
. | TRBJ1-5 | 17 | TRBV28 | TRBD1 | TGTGCCAGCAGTTTGTCCCCGACAGGGTGGGCGAATCAGCCCCAGCATTTT | CASSLSPTGWANQPQHF
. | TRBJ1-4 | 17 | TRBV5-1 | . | TGCGCCAGCAGCGCACCCGGGAGCGAGCTCTGGTCTGAAAAACTGTTTTTT | CASSAPGSELWSEKLFF